This is a list of T cell receptor beta chains from one sample in a study of CD8+ T cells in alopecia areata. TCRdb keeps only in-frame clones here, not all; method: immunoSEQ multiplex PCR. The sample carries around 180,000 clones, roughly 60% recorded once. Here the sequenced sample was CD4+ T cells sorted from blood, taken at week 24, from a patient treated with tofacitinib. Receptors were obtained from a human donor with alopecia areata. Each CDR3 is given without its conserved first and last residue.

>TRBJ2-5|TRBV29-1
SVVVETQY
>TRBJ2-3|TRBV5-1
ASSLGSGGTDTQY
>TRBJ2-1|TRBV2
ASGSVGGVDEQF
>TRBJ2-2|TRBV29-1
SVHPTGNTGELF
>TRBJ1-6|TRBV29-1
SVARESGSPLH
>TRBJ2-1|TRBV29-1
SVEDRAGGPREQF
>TRBJ2-1|TRBV30
AWSVGLGQQF
>TRBJ1-2|TRBV4-2
ASSQDGQDNYGYT
>TRBJ1-1|TRBV9
ASSAIDRRNTEAF
>TRBJ2-3|TRBV5-1
ASSPRSNRGRSDTQY
>TRBJ2-3|TRBV2
ASSEWSGVTDTQY
>TRBJ2-2|TRBV10-3
AISDLGSNTGELF
>TRBJ1-6|TRBV30
AWRRTGNSPLH
>TRBJ2-3|TRBV15
ATSKTSESDTQY
>TRBJ1-3|TRBV30
ALKGGNTIY
>TRBJ1-2|TRBV2
ASSEAAGPYGYT
>TRBJ1-1|TRBV29-1
SVAANTEAF
>TRBJ1-4|TRBV4-3
ASSQWGPQNGEKLF
>TRBJ2-2|TRBV9
ASSPGMVANTGELF
>TRBJ1-1|TRBV7-2
ASSSGGATEAF
>TRBJ1-2|TRBV30
AWSGGDRGYGYT
>TRBJ2-4|TRBV29-1
SVEGRTGALAKNIQY
>TRBJ1-4|TRBV7-2
ASSSDRFTGKLF
>TRBJ1-1|TRBV11-2
ASSFGQGNTEAF
>TRBJ2-7|TRBV6-5
ASSLYGNEQY
>TRBJ2-3|TRBV23-1
ASSGGGVTEKDTQY
>TRBJ1-1|TRBV30
AWSGPLIAF
>TRBJ2-3|TRBV28
ASSFRMGLAGNTDTQY
>TRBJ1-1|TRBV23-1
ASSQRQAMNTEAF
>TRBJ1-1|TRBV18
ASSPGQNTEAF
>TRBJ1-1|TRBV10-3
AISVGGMNTEAF
>TRBJ2-3|TRBV29-1
SVEASGRTDTQY
>TRBJ1-1|TRBV4-2
ASSQGPETSTEAF
>TRBJ2-7|TRBV5-1
ASSLNLLNRGTYEQY
>TRBJ2-3|TRBV11-2
ASSPMRRGGTDTQY
>TRBJ2-4|TRBV29-1
SVVGGAKNIQY
>TRBJ2-2|TRBV5-1
ASSPDRGTGELF
>TRBJ1-1|TRBV10-3
AGGRGGGDVTEAF
>TRBJ2-7|TRBV29-1
SAALAYDEQY
>TRBJ1-2|TRBV30
AWRRTGGRLGYT
>TRBJ2-2|TRBV4-3
ASSQDKLAGGHTGELF
>TRBJ2-1|TRBV29-1
SVALAGKTYNEQF
>TRBJ2-1|TRBV18
ASSPPFQRGASSYNEQF
>TRBJ1-1|TRBV5-1
ASSLEDLNTEAF
>TRBJ1-1|TRBV4-3
ASSQDGAGTAF
>TRBJ1-6|TRBV30
ASRARENSPLH
>TRBJ2-2|TRBV5-1
ASSSSTPGELF
>TRBJ2-3|TRBV10-3
AISESGTSGGHGDTQY
>TRBJ2-1|TRBV30
ACRAGDGYNEQF